The 24 T cell receptor beta chains below were found in one sample sequenced in a study of response to subunit inactivated influenza vaccine. TCRdb redid the calling of the RT-PCR reads with MiXCR, one entry per CDR3 protein. The sample has roughly 790,000 distinct CDR3 sequences, approximately 22% seen once. The sample here was PBMCs from blood, taken 4 to 6 days after vaccination. The receptors come from a man aged 45-60 years who received an inactivated influenza vaccine.

V usage is TRBV20-1 and J usage is TRBJ1-5; D uncertain. CDR1 and CDR2 from the germline V gene are DFQATT and SNEGSKA (reference sequence). The V end was cut by 2 bases, the J end by 6 bases, with 8 bases between. The CDR3 consists of 12 residues. The CDR3 DNA reads as TGCAGTGCTAGAACCACGAGTCAGCCCCAGCATTTT. Translation: CSARTTSQPQHF.

As concerns this clonotype: Compared with germline, one end of the junction differs, possibly owing to a read error. This chain's CDR3 is CTSSKRLAGGPGTDTQYF. The CDR3, as DNA: TGTACCAGCAGCAAGCGACTAGCGGGGGGGCCGGGCACAGATACGCAGTATTTT. The V call is TRBV12-3 or TRBV12-4, the J call TRBJ2-3; 14 bases are a match to TRBD2. The CDR3 totals 18 residues.

The chain is built from TRBV6-1 and TRBJ2-1; a weak D match, TRBD2 (6 bases). The ends were cut back, 5 bases at V and 3 bases at J, with 17 bases in the middle. Germline CDR1 and CDR2: MNHNS and SASEGT. This CDR3 spans 16 amino acids. The CDR3 protein is CASSPLGGRSYNEQFF. CDR3 nucleotide sequence: TGTGCCAGCAGTCCATTAGGAGGGAGGAGCTACAATGAGCAGTTCTTC.

This clonotype turned up a few times. V usage is TRBV27 and J usage is TRBJ2-7; no definite D call. The CDR3 is 13 amino acids. The V gene lost 3 bases and the J gene lost 7 bases, with 13 bases spanning the gap. The germline V gene encodes CDR1 MNHEY and CDR2 SMNVEV (reference sequence). The CDR3 DNA follows: TGTGCCAGCAGTTTCCCGAATTCTCGGGAGCAGTACTTC. This translates into CASSFPNSREQYF.

Only a few counts were recorded for this clonotype. V gene TRBV20-1 combines with J gene TRBJ2-3, with D uncertain. The CDR3 consists of 14 residues. Trimming pared 0 bases from V and 2 bases from J, leaving 9 bases between. The germline CDR1 and CDR2 sequences are DFQATT and SNEGSKA (reference sequence). This CDR3 reads CSARERMITDTQYF. The CDR3 DNA reads TGCAGTGCTAGAGAGCGGATGATCACAGATACGCAGTATTTT.

V is TRBV28 and J is TRBJ2-3; D is possibly TRBD1 or TRBD2 (7 bases each). Germline V gives CDR1 MDHEN, CDR2 SYDVKM. The CDR3 consists of 15 residues. Deletions cut 7 bases from V and 2 bases from J, with 16 bases between. The CDR3 nucleotides are TGTGCCAGCATCAGGGGGGGCTTCGACACAGATACGCAGTATTTT. This gives the protein CASIRGGFDTDTQYF. The full variable domain, its missing parts supplied by reference TRBV28 and TRBJ2-3, is DVKVTQSSRYLVKRTGEKVFLECVQDMDHENMFWYRQDPGLGLRLIYFSYDVKMKEKGDIPEGYSVSREKKERFSLILESASTNQTSMYLCASIRGGFDTDTQYFGPGTRLTVL.

CDR3 loop: CSAGGSENSPLHF. CDR3 DNA: TGCAGTGCTGGAGGGAGCGAGAATTCACCCCTCCACTTT. The chain combines TRBV20-1 with TRBJ1-6, with D unclear. Germline V gene data show CDR1 as DFQATT and CDR2 as SNEGSKA (reference sequence). The CDR3 is 13 residues long. Between the trimmed V and J ends, which lost 5 bases and 7 bases, there was a span of 12 bases.

This clonotype has only a few counts. The gene calls are TRBV7-2 and TRBJ2-3, with D possibly being TRBD1 (5 bases). Germline assignment: CDR1 SGHTA and CDR2 FQGNSA. The V end was cut by 4 bases, the J end by 8 bases, with 13 bases between. There are 13 residues in the CDR3. The chain's CDR3 is CASSSTDEGTQYF. Here the CDR3 DNA reads TGTGCCAGCAGCTCGACAGATGAAGGTACGCAGTATTTT.

This clonotype has only a few counts. This chain joins TRBV11-2 and TRBJ2-1; TRBD2 is a possible D gene (6 bases). Trimming cost V 1 base and J 6 bases, with 19 bases left between them. CDR3 length: 17 amino acids. Germline assignment: CDR1 SGHAT and CDR2 FQNNGV. CDR3 nucleotide sequence: TGTGCCAGCAGCTTAGTCCCCCCGGGATCCGGGGGCAATGAGCAGTTCTTC. This gives the protein CASSLVPPGSGGNEQFF.

This clonotype was seen a handful of times. CDR3 protein: CSATSGGGALNEQFF. CDR3 nucleotides: TGCAGTGCTACCTCTGGCGGGGGGGCCCTTAATGAGCAGTTCTTC. This sequence joins TRBV20-1 and TRBJ2-1, with 9 nucleotides matching TRBD2. The germline CDR1 and CDR2 sequences are DFQATT and SNEGSKA (reference sequence). Losses at the gene ends were 4 bases for V and 7 bases for J; bases not matched to a gene: 11. The CDR3 consists of 15 residues.

The V call is TRBV20-1, the J call TRBJ2-7; 9 nucleotides align to TRBD1. Trimming removed 5 bases from V and 4 bases from J; junction bases left unmatched: 9. CDR3 length: 14 residues. Germline values: CDR1 DFQATT, CDR2 SNEGSKA (reference sequence). CDR3 DNA sequence: TGCAGTGCTGTCTCCGGGACAGGGAAATACGAGCAGTACTTC. This codes for CSAVSGTGKYEQYF.

This clonotype was detected many times. At one end the junction does not follow the germline gene, possibly because of a read error. In DNA form, the CDR3 reads TGTGCCAGCAGTTTAGCATCCAATGAGCAGTTCTTC. It yields the protein CASSLASNEQFF. This sequence joins TRBV7-9 and TRBJ2-1; D unclear. This CDR3 has 12 residues. In germline, CDR1 is SEHNR, CDR2 FQNEAQ (reference sequence).

The chain employs TRBV25-1 and TRBJ1-2; D is unclear. The CDR3 has 15 amino acids. V lost 1 base and J 4 bases, leaving 13 bases between the germline ends. Germline V gives CDR1 MGHDK, CDR2 SYGVNS. The DNA of the CDR3 is TGTGCCAGCAGTGAATCGGGAGGGTGGGCCTATGGCTACACCTTC. This translates into CASSESGGWAYGYTF.

This chain joins TRBV12-3 or TRBV12-4 and TRBJ1-3, with D unresolved. CDR3 size: 17 residues. Trimming took off 5 bases at V and 0 bases at J, with 17 bases between the two ends. The CDR3 is CASSNLPVGRSGNTIYF. CDR3 sequence (DNA): TGTGCCAGCAGTAATCTCCCCGTTGGGCGCTCTGGAAACACCATATATTTT.

This clonotype was seen a handful of times. The J gene is TRBJ2-2, the V gene TRBV7-2; D remains unclear. V lost 0 bases and J 3 bases, leaving 8 bases between the germline ends. Germline V gene data show CDR1 as SGHTA and CDR2 as FQGNSA. The CDR3 contains 15 residues. As DNA, the CDR3 is TGTGCCAGCAGCTTAGCCCTAAGGTACACCGGGGAGCTGTTTTTT. Translation gives CASSLALRYTGELFF.

The chain recombines TRBV19 with TRBJ2-2; D unresolved. Trimming cost V 5 bases and J 7 bases, with 8 bases left between them. The CDR3 length is 12 residues. Germline V lookup: CDR1 LNHDA, CDR2 SQIVND (reference sequence). As DNA, the CDR3 is TGTGCCAGTAGTCACGGATTCGGGGAGCTGTTTTTT. This gives the protein CASSHGFGELFF.

The gene calls are TRBV28 and TRBJ2-5; the D is unclear. This CDR3 region has 11 residues. The germline V and J ends were trimmed by 7 bases and 5 bases, with 8 bases remaining between them. Germline V gene data show CDR1 as MDHEN and CDR2 as SYDVKM. The CDR3 is CASNRRETQYF. Here the CDR3 DNA reads TGTGCCAGCAACAGACGGGAGACCCAGTACTTC.

This clonotype appeared a few times. V and J are TRBV24-1 and TRBJ2-3; a possible D gene is TRBD2 (5 bases). The CDR3 covers 15 residues. Germline CDR1 and CDR2: KGHDR and SFDVKD. V was clipped by 5 bases and J by 2 bases, with 13 bases between them. CDR3 bases: TGTGCCACCAGTGCTCTTAGCGCCGACACAGATACGCAGTATTTT. Translating gives CATSALSADTDTQYF.

Ten or more counts support this clonotype. This chain uses TRBV29-1 with TRBJ2-7; 11 bases match TRBD2. Germline V lookup: CDR1 SQVTM, CDR2 ANQGSEA. The CDR3 totals 14 residues. The V segment lost 4 bases and the J segment 3 bases; nucleotides outside the gene matches: 5. CDR3 coding DNA: TGCAGCGTTGGAGGGGGGACTAGCGGCTACGAGCAGTACTTC. Translating it yields CSVGGGTSGYEQYF.

In its sample, this clonotype was seen many times. The J gene is TRBJ2-1, the V gene TRBV6-2 or TRBV6-3; TRBD2 is a possible D gene (6 bases). Trimming cost V 2 bases and J 2 bases, with 10 bases left between them. The CDR3 loop spans 15 amino acids. Germline V lookup: CDR1 MNHEY, CDR2 SVGEGT. The CDR3 is CASSYGGSTYNEQFF. The CDR3 DNA sequence: TGTGCCAGCAGTTACGGGGGGAGTACCTACAATGAGCAGTTCTTC.

This clonotype was seen many times. The chain uses TRBV5-1 and TRBJ2-3; D not resolved. Germline CDR1 and CDR2: SGHRS and YFSETQ. Trimming took off 0 bases at V and 6 bases at J, with 11 bases between the two ends. This CDR3 has 14 amino acids. CDR3 DNA: TGCGCCAGCAGCTTGGACGCGCCGGGTGATACGCAGTATTTT. It translates to CASSLDAPGDTQYF.

The V gene is TRBV5-1, the J gene TRBJ2-1, with 8 bases identical to TRBD2. The germline gives CDR1 SGHRS, CDR2 YFSETQ. This CDR3 comprises 15 residues. V gave up 4 bases and J gave up 4 bases; unmatched junction bases: 7. Here the CDR3 DNA reads TGCGCCAGCAGCGCCGGGGGGGTTTTGTACAATGAGCAGTTCTTC. Translation: CASSAGGVLYNEQFF.

This clonotype has just a few counts. The rearrangement links TRBV5-1 to TRBJ2-4, with TRBD1 matching 9 bases. The germline gives CDR1 SGHRS, CDR2 YFSETQ. This CDR3 region has 15 residues. Germline trimming cut 2 bases from V and 7 bases from J; bases unmatched to any gene: 7. The CDR3 loop reads CASSLGTGTGNIQYF. CDR3 nucleotide sequence: TGCGCCAGCAGCTTAGGGACAGGGACGGGGAACATTCAGTACTTC.

The chain employs TRBV7-2 and TRBJ2-3; unclear D gene. Germline CDR1 reads SGHTA; CDR2 reads FQGNSA. Trimming took 4 bases from V and 2 from J, leaving 13 bases between them. This CDR3 is built from 15 residues. DNA of the CDR3: TGTGCCAGCAGCTGGTGGGGTCGGACCACAGATACGCAGTATTTT. It translates to CASSWWGRTTDTQYF.